This TCR beta chain was sequenced in a study of T-cell reconstitution after alpha-beta-depleted transplantation in children. Unmatched junction bases numbered 5, after V lost 6 bases and J lost 3 bases. This CDR3 comprises 14 residues. The library targeted TCRbeta and was prepared with unique molecular identifiers. A single record per CDR3 protein comes from TCRdb applying MiXCR to the PCR reads. The sample includes hundreds of thousands of distinct CDR3 sequences, roughly a tenth of them seen just once. This clonotype was seen repeatedly, ten times or more. The sample here was PBMCs, taken before TCRalphabeta/CD19-depleted stem cell transplant. The chain has TRBV12-3 or TRBV12-4 and TRBJ2-1; TRBD2 aligns across 7 bases. The source is a child aged 2 to 15 with inherited bone marrow failure, due to receive a stem cell transplant. The CDR3 coding sequence is TGTGCCAGCAGCTTGAGCGGGGACTACAATGAGCAGTTCTTC. It specifies CASSLSGDYNEQFF.